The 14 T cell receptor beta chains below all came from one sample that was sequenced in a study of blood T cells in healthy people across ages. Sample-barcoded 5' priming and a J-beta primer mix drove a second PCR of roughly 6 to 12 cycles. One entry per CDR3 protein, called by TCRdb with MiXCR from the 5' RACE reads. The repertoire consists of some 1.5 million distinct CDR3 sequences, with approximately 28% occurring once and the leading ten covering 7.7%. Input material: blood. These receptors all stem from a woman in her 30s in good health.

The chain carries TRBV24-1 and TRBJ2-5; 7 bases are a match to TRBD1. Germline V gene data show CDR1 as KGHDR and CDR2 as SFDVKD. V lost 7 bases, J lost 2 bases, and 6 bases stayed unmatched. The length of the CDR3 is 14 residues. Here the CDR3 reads CATRGGAGQETQYF. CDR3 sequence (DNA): TGTGCCACCAGAGGGGGCGCAGGACAAGAGACCCAGTACTTC.

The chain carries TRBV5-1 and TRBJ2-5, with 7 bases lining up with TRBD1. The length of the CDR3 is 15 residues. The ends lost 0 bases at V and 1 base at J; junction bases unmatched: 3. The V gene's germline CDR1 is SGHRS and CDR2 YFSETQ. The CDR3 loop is CASSLERDSQETQYF. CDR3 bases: TGCGCCAGCAGCTTGGAAAGGGACAGCCAAGAGACCCAGTACTTC.

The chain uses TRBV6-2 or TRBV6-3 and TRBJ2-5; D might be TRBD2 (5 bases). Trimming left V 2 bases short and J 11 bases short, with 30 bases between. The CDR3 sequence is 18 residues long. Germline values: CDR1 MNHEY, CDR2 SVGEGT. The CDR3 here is CASSYRPSRRVIYNEQYF. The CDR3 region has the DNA TGTGCCAGCAGTTACAGGCCTAGCCGTCGGGTAATATACAATGAGCAGTACTTC.

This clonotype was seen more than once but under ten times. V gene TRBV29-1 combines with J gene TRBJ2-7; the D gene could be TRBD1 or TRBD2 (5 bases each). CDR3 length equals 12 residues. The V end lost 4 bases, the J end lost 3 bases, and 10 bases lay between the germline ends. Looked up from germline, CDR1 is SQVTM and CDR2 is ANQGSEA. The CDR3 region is CSVVWGSYEQYF. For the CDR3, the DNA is TGCAGCGTTGTATGGGGGAGCTACGAGCAGTACTTC.

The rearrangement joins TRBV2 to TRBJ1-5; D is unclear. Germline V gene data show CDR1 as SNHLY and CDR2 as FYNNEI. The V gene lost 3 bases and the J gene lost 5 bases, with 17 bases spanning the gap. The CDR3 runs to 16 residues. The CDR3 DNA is TGTGCCAGCAGTGACCCGAACGTAAGGGTAGATCAGCCCCAGCATTTT. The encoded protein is CASSDPNVRVDQPQHF.

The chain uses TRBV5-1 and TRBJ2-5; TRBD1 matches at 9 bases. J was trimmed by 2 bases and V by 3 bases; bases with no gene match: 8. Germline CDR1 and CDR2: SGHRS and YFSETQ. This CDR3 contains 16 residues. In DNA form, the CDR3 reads TGCGCCAGCAGCTACACAGGGGGCCTCGGACAAGAGACCCAGTACTTC. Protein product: CASSYTGGLGQETQYF.

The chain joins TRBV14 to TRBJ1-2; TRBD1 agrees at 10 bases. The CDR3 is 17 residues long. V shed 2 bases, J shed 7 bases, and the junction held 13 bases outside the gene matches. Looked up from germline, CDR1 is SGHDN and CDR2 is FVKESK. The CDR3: CASSQTRGGQGSGGYTF. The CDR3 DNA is TGTGCCAGCAGCCAAACCAGGGGGGGACAGGGGAGCGGTGGCTACACCTTC.

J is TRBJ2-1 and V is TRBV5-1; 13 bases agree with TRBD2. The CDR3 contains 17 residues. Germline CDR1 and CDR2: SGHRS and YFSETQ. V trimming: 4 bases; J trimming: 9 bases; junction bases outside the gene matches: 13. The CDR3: CASSANQLAGGSTEQFF. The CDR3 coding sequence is TGCGCCAGCAGCGCGAACCAACTAGCGGGGGGGTCCACTGAGCAGTTCTTC.

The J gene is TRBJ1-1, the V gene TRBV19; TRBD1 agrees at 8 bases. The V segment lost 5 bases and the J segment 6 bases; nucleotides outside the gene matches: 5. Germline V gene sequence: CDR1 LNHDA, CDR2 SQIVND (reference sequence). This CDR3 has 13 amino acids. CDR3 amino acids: CASSPRGLAEAFF. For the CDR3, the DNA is TGTGCCAGTAGTCCCAGGGGGCTGGCTGAAGCTTTCTTT.

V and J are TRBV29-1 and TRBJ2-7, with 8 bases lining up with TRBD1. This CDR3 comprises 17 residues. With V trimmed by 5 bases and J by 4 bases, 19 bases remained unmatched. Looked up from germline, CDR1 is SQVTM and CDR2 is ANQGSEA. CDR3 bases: TGCAGCGTTCCCGGCAGGGGGCCCCCTGTACCCTCGTACGAGCAGTACTTC. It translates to CSVPGRGPPVPSYEQYF.

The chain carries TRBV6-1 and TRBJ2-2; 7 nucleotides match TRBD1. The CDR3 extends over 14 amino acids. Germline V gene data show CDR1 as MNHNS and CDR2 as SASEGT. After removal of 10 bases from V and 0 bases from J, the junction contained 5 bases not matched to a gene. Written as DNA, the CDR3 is TGTGCCACCATAGGGGGCTCGAACACCGGGGAGCTGTTTTTT. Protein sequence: CATIGGSNTGELFF.

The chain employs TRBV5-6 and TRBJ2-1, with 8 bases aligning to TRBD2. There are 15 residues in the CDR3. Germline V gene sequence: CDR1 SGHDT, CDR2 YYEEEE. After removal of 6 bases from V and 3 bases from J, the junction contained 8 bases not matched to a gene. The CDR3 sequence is CASNSDSGGYNEQFF. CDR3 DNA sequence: TGTGCCAGCAACTCTGACAGCGGGGGCTACAATGAGCAGTTCTTC.

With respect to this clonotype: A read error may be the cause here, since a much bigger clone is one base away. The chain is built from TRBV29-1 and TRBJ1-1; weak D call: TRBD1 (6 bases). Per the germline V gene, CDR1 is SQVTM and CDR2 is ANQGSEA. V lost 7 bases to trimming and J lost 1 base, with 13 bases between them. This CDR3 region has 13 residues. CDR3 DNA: TGCAGCGCTAGAGGACAGTGGAACACTGAAGCTTTCTTT. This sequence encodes CSARGQWNTEAFF.

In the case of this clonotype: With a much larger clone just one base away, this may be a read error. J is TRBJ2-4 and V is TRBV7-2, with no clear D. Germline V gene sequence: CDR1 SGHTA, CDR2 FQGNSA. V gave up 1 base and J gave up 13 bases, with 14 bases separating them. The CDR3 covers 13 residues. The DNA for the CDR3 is TGTGCCAGCAGCTTAGGATGGTCCAATGAGCAGTACTTC. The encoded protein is CASSLGWSNEQYF. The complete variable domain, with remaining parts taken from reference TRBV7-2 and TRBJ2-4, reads GAGVSQSPSNKVTEKGKDVELRCDPISGHTALYWYRQSLGQGLEFLIYFQGNSAPDKSGLPSDRFSAERTGGSVSTLTIQRTQQEDSAVYLCASSLGWSNEQYFGAGTRLSVL.